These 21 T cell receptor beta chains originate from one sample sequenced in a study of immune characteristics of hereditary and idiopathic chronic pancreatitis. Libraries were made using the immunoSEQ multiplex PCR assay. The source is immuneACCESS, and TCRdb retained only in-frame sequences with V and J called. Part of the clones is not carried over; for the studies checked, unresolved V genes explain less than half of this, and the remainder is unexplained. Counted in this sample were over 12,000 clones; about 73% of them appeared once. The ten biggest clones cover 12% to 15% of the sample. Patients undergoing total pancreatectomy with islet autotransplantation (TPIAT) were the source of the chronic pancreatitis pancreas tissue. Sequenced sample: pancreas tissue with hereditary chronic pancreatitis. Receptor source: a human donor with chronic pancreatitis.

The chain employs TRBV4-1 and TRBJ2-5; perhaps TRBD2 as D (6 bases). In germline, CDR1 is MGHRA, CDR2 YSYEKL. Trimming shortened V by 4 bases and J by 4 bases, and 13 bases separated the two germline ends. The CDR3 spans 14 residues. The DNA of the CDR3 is TGCGCCAGCAGCCCCCAAGAGGGAGGAGAGACCCAGTACTTC. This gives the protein CASSPQEGGETQYF.

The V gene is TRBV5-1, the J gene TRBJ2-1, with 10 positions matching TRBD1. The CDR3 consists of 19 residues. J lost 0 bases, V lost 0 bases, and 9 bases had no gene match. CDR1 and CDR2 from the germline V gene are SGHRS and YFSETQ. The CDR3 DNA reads TGCGCCAGCAGCTTGGGGACAGGGGGGTCCATGAGCTCCTACAATGAGCAGTTCTTC. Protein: CASSLGTGGSMSSYNEQFF.

CDR3: CASSSARSGPQHF. CDR3 DNA sequence: TGTGCCAGCAGCTCGGCACGATCAGGGCCCCAGCATTTT. V is TRBV13 and J is TRBJ1-5; D is unresolved. V shed 4 bases and J shed 9 bases, with 13 bases lying between them. Per germline, CDR1 PRHDT and CDR2 FYEKMQ (reference sequence). CDR3 length: 13 amino acids. Using reference TRBV13 and TRBJ1-5 for the parts outside the CDR3, the full variable domain is AAGVIQSPRHLIKEKRETATLKCYPIPRHDTVYWYQQGPGQDPQFLISFYEKMQSDKGSIPDRFSAQQFSDYHSELNMSSLELGDSALYFCASSSARSGPQHFGDGTRLSIL.

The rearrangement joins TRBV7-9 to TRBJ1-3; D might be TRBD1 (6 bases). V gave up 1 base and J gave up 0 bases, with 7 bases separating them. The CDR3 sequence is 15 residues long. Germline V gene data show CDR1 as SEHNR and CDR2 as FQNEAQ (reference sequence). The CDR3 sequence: CASSLGGGSGNTIYF. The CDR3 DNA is TGTGCCAGCAGCTTAGGAGGGGGCTCTGGAAACACCATATATTTT.

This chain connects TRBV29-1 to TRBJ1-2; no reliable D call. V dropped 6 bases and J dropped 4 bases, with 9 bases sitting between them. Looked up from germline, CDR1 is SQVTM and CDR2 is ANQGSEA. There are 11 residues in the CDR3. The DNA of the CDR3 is TGCAGCGTCCCAGGATTCTATGGCTACACCTTC. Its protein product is CSVPGFYGYTF.

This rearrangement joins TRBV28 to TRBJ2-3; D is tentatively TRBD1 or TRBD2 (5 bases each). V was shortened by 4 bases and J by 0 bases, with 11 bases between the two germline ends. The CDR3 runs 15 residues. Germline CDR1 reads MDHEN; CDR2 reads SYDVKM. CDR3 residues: CASSYGTGSTDTQYF. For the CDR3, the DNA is TGTGCCAGCAGTTACGGGACGGGGAGCACAGATACGCAGTATTTT.

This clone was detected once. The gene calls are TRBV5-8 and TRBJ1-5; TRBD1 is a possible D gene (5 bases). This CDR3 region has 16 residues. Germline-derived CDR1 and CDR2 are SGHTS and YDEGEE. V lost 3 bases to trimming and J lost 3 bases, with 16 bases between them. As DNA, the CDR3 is TGTGCCAGCAGCTCTGGATCGGGGGTGAACAATCAGCCCCAGCATTTT. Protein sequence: CASSSGSGVNNQPQHF.

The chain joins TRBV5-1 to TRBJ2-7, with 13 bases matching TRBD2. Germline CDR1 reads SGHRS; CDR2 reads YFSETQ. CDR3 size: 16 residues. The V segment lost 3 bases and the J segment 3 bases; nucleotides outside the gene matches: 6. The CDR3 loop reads CASSWSGTSGNYEQYF. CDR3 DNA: TGCGCCAGCAGCTGGAGTGGGACTAGCGGGAACTACGAGCAGTACTTC.

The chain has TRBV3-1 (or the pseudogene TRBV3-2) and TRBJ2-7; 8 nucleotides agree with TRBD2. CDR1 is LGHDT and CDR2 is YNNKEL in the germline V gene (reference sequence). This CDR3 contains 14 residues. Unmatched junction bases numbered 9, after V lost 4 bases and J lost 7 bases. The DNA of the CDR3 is TGTGCCAGCAGCCCCAGCGGGAGCAGGGGAGAGCAGTACTTC. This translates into CASSPSGSRGEQYF.

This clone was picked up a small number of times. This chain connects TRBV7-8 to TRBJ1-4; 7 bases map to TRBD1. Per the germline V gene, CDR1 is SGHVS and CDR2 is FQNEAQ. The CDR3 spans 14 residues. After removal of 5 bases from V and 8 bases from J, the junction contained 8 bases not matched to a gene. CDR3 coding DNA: TGTGCCAGCAGCCAACAGGGGAGAAGGGAAAAACTGTTTTTT. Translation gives CASSQQGRREKLFF.

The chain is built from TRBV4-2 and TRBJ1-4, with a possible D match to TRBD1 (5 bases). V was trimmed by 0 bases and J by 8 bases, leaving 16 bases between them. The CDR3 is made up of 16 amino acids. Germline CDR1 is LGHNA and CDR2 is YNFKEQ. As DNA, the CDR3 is TGTGCCAGCAGCCAAGATCATGCAGGGAGTCAAGAAAAACTGTTTTTT. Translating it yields CASSQDHAGSQEKLFF.

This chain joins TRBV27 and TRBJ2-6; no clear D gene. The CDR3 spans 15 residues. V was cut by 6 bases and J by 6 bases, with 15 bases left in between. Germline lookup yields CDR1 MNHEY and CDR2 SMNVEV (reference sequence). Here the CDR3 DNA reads TGTGCCAGCAGACCCCTTCCTACCCCGGCCAACGTCCTGACTTTC. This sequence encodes CASRPLPTPANVLTF.

This CDR3 is CASSLEQGNTEAFF. The CDR3 region has the DNA TGTGCCAGCAGCTTGGAACAGGGAAACACTGAAGCTTTCTTT. The chain is built from TRBV5-4 and TRBJ1-1; D possibly corresponds to TRBD1 (6 bases). The CDR3 has 14 residues. V gave up 0 bases and J gave up 2 bases, with 8 bases separating them. The germline CDR1 and CDR2 sequences are SGHNT and YYREEE (reference sequence).

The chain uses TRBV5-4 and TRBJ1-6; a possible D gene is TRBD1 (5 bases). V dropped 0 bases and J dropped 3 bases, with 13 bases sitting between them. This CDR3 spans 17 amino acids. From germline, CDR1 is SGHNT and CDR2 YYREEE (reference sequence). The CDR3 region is CASSLGGAGLYNSPLHF. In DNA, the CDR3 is TGTGCCAGCAGCTTGGGCGGGGCCGGGCTCTATAATTCACCCCTCCACTTT.

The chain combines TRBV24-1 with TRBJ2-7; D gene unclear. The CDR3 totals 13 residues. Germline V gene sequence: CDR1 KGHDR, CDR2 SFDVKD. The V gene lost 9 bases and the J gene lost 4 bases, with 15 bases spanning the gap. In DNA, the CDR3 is TGTGCCACCGTATCCCCAAGACCATACGAGCAGTACTTC. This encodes CATVSPRPYEQYF.

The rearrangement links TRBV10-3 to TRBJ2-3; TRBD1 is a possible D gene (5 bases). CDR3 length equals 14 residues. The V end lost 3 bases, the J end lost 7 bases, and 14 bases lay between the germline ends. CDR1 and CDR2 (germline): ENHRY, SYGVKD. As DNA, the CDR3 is TGTGCCATCAGTGATGTCAGGGTGGGAAATACGCAGTATTTT. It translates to CAISDVRVGNTQYF.

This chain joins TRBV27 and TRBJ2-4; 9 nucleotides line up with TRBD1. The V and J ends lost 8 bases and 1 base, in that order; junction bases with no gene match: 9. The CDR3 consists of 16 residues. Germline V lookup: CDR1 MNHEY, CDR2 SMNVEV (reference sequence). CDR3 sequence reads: CASGTQGASAKNIQYF. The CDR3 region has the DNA TGTGCCAGCGGAACACAGGGGGCTTCGGCCAAAAACATTCAGTACTTC.

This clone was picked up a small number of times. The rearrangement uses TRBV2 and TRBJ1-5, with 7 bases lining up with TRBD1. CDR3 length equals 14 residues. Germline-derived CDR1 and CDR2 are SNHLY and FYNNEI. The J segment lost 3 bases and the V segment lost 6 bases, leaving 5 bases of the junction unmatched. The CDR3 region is CASRGDSNNQPQHF. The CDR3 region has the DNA TGTGCCAGCAGGGGGGACAGTAACAATCAGCCCCAGCATTTT.

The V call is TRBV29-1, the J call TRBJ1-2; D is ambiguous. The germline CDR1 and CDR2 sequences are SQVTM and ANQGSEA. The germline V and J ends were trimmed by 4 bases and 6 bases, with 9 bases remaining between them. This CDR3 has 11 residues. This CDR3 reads CSVVGLDGYTF. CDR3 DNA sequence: TGCAGCGTTGTGGGGTTGGATGGCTACACCTTC. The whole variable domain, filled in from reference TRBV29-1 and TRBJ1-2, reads SAVISQKPSRDICQRGTSLTIQCQVDSQVTMMFWYRQQPGQSLTLIATANQGSEATYESGFVIDKFPISRPNLTFSTLTVSNMSPEDSSIYLCSVVGLDGYTFGSGTRLTVV.

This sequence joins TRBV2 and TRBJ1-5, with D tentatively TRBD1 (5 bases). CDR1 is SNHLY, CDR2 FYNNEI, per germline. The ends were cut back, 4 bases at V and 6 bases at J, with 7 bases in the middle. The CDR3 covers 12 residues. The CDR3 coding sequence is TGTGCCAGCAGTGTGGGGGGTCAGCCCCAGCATTTT. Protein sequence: CASSVGGQPQHF.

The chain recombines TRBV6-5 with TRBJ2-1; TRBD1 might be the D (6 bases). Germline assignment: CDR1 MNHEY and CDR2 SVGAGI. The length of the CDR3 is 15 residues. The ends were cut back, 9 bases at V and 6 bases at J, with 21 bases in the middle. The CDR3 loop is CASSKGGDGGNEQFF. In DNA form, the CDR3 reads TGTGCCAGTTCAAAAGGGGGAGATGGGGGCAATGAGCAGTTCTTC.